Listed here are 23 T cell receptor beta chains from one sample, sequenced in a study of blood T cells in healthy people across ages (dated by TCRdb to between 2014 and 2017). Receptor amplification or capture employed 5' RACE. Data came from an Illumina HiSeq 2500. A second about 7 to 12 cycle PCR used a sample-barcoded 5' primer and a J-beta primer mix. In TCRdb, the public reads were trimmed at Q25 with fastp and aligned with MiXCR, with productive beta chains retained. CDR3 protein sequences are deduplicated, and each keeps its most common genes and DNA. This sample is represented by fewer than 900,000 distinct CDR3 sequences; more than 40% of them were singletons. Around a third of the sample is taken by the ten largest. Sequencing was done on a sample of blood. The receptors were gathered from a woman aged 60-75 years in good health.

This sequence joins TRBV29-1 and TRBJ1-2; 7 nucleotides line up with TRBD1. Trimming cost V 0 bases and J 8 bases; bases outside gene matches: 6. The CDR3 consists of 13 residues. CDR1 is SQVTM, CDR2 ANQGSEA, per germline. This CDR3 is CSVEDQGGGGYTF. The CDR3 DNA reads TGCAGCGTTGAAGATCAAGGGGGCGGCGGCTACACCTTC.

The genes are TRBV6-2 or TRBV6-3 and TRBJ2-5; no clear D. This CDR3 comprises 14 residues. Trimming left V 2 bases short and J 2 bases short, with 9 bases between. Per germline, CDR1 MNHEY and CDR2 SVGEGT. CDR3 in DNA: TGTGCCAGCAGTTACGTGGGAACACAAGAGACCCAGTACTTC. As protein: CASSYVGTQETQYF.

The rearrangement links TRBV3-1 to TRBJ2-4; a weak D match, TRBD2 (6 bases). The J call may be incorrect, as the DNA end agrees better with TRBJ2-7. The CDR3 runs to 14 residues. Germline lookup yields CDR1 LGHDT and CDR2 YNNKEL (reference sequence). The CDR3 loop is CASKLSGDSYEQYF. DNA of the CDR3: TGTGCCAGCAAACTTAGCGGAGATAGTTACGAGCAGTACTTC.

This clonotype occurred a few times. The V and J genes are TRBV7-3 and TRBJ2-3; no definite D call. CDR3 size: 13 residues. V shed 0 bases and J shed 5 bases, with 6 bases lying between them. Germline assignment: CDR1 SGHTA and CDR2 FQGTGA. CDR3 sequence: CASSLTARDTQYF. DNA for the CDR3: TGTGCCAGCAGCTTAACGGCGAGAGATACGCAGTATTTT.

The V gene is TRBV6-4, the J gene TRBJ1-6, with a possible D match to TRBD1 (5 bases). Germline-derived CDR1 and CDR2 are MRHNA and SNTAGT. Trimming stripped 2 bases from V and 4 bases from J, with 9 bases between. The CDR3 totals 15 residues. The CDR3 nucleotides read TGTGCCAGCAGTGACCGGGACGGATATAATTCACCCCTCCACTTT. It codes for CASSDRDGYNSPLHF.

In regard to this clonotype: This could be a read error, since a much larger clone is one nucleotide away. The CDR3 coding sequence is TGTGCCAGCAGCCGGGGACTAGCGGGTCCCACAGATACGCGGTATTTT. It encodes CASSRGLAGPTDTRYF. The V call is TRBV7-6, the J call TRBJ2-3; 12 bases align to TRBD2. The CDR3 is made up of 16 amino acids. The V gene's germline CDR1 is SGHVS and CDR2 FNYEAQ.

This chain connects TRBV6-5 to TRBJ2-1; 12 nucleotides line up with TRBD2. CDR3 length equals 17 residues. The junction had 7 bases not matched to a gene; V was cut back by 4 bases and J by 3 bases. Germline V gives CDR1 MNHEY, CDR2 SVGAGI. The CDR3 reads CASSCSTSGRSYNEQFF. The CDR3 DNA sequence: TGTGCCAGCAGTTGTTCCACTAGCGGGAGGAGCTACAATGAGCAGTTCTTC.

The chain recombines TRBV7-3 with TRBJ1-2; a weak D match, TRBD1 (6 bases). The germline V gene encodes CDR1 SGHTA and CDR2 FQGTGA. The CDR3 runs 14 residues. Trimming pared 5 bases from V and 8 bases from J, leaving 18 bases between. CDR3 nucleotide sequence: TGTGCCAGCAGCCGCGGGCCGGGGGCAGAAGGCTACACCTTC. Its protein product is CASSRGPGAEGYTF.

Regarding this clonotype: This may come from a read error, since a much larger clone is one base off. The DNA of the CDR3 is TGTGCCAGCAGCGTAGAGGTGCGGAGCAATGAGCAGTTCTTC. It is translated as CASSVEVRSNEQFF. The J gene is TRBJ2-1, the V gene TRBV11-3, with D hard to call. CDR1 and CDR2 from the germline V gene are SGHNT and YENEEA. The CDR3 extends over 14 amino acids.

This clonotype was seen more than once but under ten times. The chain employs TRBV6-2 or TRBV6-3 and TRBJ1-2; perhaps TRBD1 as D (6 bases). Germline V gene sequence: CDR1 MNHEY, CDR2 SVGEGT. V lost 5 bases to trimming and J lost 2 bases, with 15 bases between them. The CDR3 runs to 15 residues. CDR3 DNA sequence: TGTGCCAGCAGTCTGGGACAAGATTACAACTATGGCTACACCTTC. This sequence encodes CASSLGQDYNYGYTF.

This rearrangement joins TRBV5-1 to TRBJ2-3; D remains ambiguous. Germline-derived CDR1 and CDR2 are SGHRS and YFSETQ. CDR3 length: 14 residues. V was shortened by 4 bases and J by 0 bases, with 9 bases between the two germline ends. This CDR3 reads CASSRSLSTDTQYF. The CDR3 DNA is TGCGCCAGCAGCCGATCCCTGAGCACAGATACGCAGTATTTT.

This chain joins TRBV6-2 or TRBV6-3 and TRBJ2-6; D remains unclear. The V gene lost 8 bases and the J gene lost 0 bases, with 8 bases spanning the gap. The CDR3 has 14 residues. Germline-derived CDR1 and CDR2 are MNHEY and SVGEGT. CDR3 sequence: CASGASSGANVLTF. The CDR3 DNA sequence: TGTGCCAGCGGCGCCAGCTCTGGGGCCAACGTCCTGACTTTC.

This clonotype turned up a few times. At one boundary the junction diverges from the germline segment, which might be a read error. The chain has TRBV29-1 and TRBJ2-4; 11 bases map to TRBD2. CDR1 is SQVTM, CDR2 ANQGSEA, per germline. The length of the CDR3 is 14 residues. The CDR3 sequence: CSVEGGTSGDIQYF. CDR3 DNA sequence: TGCAGCGTCGAAGGGGGGACTAGCGGCGACATTCAGTACTTC. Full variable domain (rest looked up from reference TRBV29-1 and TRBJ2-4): SAVISQKPSRDICQRGTSLTIQCQVDSQVTMMFWYRQQPGQSLTLIATANQGSEATYESGFVIDKFPISRPNLTFSTLTVSNMSPEDSSIYLCSVEGGTSGDIQYFGAGTRLSVL.

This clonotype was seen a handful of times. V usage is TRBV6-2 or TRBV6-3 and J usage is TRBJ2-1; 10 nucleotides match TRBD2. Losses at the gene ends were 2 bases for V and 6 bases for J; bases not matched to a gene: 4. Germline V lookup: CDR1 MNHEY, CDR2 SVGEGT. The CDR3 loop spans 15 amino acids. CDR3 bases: TGTGCCAGCAGTTACGAAATAGCGGGAGGCAATGAGCAGTTCTTC. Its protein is CASSYEIAGGNEQFF.

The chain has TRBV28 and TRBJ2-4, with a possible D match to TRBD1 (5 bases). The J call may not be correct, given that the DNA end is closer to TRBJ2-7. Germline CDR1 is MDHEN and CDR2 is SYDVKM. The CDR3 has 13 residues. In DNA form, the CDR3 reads TGTGCCAGCAGTTTACGACAGCCCGGCGAGCAGTACTTC. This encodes CASSLRQPGEQYF.

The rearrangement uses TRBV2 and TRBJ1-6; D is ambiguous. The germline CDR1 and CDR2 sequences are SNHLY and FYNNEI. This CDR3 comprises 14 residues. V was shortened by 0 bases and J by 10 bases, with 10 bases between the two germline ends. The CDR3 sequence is CASSEAEGGSPLHF. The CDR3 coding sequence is TGTGCCAGCAGTGAAGCGGAGGGCGGGTCACCCCTCCACTTT.

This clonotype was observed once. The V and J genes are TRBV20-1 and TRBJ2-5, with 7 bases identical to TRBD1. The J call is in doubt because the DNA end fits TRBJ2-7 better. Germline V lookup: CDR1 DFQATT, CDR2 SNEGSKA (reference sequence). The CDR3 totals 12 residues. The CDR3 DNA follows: TGCAGTGCTGAGGGGGCGCGCTACGAGCAGTACTTC. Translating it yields CSAEGARYEQYF.

The CDR3 reads CASSPGTAESGGYTF. The CDR3 bases are TGTGCCAGCAGCCCCGGGACGGCCGAGAGCGGTGGCTACACCTTC. The chain has TRBV6-2 or TRBV6-3 and TRBJ1-2; a weak D match, TRBD1 (5 bases). This CDR3 has 15 amino acids. The germline gives CDR1 MNHEY, CDR2 SVGEGT. Trimming pared 6 bases from V and 7 bases from J, leaving 21 bases between.

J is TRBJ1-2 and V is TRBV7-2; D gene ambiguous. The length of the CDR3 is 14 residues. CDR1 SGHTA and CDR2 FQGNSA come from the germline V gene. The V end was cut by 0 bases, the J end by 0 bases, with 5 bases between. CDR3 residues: CASSLAAPNYGYTF. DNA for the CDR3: TGTGCCAGCAGCTTAGCAGCTCCTAACTATGGCTACACCTTC.

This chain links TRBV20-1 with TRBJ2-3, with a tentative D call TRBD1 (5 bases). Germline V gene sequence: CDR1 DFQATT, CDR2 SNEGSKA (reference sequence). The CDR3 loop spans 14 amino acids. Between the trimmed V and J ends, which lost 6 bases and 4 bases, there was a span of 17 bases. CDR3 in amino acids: CSARAPEEADTQYF. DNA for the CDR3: TGCAGTGCCAGGGCCCCCGAGGAAGCAGATACGCAGTATTTT.

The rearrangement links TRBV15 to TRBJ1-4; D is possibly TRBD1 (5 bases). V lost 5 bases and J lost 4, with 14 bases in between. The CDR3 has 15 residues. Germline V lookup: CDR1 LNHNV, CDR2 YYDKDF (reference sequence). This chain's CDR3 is CATSFGTELNEKLFF. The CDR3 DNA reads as TGTGCCACCAGCTTCGGGACGGAGCTTAATGAAAAACTGTTTTTT.

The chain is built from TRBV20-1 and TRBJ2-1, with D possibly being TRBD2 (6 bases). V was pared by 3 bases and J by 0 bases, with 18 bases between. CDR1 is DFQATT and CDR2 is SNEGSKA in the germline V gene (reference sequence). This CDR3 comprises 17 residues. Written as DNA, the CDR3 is TGCAGTGCTAGGGGGGTCGGGCGCGGGGTCTCCTACAATGAGCAGTTCTTC. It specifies CSARGVGRGVSYNEQFF.

The CDR3 region is CATSDGSIGRNNEQFF. DNA of the CDR3: TGTGCCACCAGTGATGGGTCCATAGGTCGTAACAATGAGCAGTTCTTC. This sequence joins TRBV24-1 and TRBJ2-1, with D unresolved. Germline CDR1 is KGHDR and CDR2 is SFDVKD. This CDR3 spans 16 amino acids. Trimming cost V 3 bases and J 5 bases, with 16 bases left between them.